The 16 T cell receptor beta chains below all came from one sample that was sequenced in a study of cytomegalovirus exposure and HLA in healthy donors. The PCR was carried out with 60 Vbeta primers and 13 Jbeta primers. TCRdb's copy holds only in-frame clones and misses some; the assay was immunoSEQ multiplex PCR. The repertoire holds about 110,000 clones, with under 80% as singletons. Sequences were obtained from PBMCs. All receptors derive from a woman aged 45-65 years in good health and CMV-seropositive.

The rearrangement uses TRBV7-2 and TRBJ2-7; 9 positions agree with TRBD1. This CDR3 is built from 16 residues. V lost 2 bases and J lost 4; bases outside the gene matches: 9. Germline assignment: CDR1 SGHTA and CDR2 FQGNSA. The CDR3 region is CASSLSRTGEGYEQYF. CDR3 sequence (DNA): TGTGCCAGCAGCTTATCCCGGACAGGGGAGGGGTACGAGCAGTACTTC.

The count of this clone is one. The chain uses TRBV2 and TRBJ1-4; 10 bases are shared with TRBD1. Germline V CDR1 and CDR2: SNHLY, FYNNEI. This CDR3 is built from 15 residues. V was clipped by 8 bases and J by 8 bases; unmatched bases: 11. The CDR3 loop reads CASVRTGGSREKLFF. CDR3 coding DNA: TGTGCCAGCGTCCGGACAGGGGGATCTAGGGAAAAACTGTTTTTT.

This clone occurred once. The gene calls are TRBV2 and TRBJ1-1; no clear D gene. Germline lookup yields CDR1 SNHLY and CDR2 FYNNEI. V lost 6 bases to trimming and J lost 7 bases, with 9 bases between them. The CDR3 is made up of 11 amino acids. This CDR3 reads CASRSRREAFF. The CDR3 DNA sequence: TGTGCCAGCAGGAGCAGGCGTGAAGCTTTCTTT.

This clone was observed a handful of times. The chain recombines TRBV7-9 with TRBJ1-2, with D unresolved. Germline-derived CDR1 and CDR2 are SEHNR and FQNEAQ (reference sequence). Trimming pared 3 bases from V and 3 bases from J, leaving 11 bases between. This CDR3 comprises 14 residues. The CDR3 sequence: CASSFGEVDYGYTF. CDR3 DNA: TGTGCCAGCAGCTTCGGGGAGGTCGACTATGGCTACACCTTC.

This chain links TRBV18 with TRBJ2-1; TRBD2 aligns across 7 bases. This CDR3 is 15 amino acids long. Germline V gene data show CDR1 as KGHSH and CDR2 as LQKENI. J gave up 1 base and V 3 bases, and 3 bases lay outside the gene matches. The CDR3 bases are TGTGCCAGCTCACCTCTAGCGGAATCCTACAATGAGCAGTTCTTC. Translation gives CASSPLAESYNEQFF.

The CDR3 DNA sequence: TGTGCCAGCAGCCCCCGGACAGGGAAGAGAGGTAACTATGGCTACACCTTC. It specifies CASSPRTGKRGNYGYTF. V usage is TRBV9 and J usage is TRBJ1-2; 8 bases map to TRBD1. J gave up 1 base and V 4 bases, and 12 bases lay outside the gene matches. Germline V gene lookup returns CDR1 SGDLS and CDR2 YYNGEE. The CDR3 extends over 17 amino acids.

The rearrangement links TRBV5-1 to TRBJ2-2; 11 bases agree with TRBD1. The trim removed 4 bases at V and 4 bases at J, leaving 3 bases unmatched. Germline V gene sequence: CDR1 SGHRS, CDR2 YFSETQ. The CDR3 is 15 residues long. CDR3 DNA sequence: TGCGCCAGCAGCCGGACAGGGGGCTCCACCGGGGAGCTGTTTTTT. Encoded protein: CASSRTGGSTGELFF.

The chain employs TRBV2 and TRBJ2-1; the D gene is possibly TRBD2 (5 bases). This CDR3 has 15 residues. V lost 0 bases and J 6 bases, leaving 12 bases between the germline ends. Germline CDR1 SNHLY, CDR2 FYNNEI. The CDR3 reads CASSEAGRRSNEQFF. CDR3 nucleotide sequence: TGTGCCAGCAGTGAAGCGGGCAGGAGGAGCAATGAGCAGTTCTTC.

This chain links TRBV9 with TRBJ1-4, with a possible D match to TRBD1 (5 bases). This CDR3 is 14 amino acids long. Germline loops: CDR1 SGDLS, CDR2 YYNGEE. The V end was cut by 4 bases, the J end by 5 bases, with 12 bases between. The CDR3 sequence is CASSKGRRNEKLFF. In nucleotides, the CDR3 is TGTGCCAGCAGCAAGGGGAGGAGGAATGAAAAACTGTTTTTT.

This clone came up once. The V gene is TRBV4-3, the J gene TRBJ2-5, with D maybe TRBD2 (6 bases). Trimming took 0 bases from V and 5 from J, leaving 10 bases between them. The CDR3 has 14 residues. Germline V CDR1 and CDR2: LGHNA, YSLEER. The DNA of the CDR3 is TGCGCCAGCAGCCAAGATGCGGGATTTGAGACCCAGTACTTC. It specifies CASSQDAGFETQYF.

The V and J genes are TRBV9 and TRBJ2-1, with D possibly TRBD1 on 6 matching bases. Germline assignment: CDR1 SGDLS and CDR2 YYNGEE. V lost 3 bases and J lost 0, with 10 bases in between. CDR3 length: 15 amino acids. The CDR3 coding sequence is TGTGCCAGCAGCGAAGGGGGTGGCTCCTACAATGAGCAGTTCTTC. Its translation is CASSEGGGSYNEQFF.

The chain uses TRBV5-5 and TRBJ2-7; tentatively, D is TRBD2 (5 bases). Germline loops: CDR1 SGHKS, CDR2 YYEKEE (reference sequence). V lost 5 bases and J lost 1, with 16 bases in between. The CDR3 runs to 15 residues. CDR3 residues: CASSQPGRESYEQYF. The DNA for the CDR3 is TGTGCCAGCAGTCAGCCGGGTAGGGAGTCCTACGAGCAGTACTTC. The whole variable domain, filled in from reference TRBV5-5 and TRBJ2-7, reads DAGVTQSPTHLIKTRGQQVTLRCSPISGHKSVSWYQQVLGQGPQFIFQYYEKEERGRGNFPDRFSARQFPNYSSELNVNALLLGDSALYLCASSQPGRESYEQYFGPGTRLTVT.

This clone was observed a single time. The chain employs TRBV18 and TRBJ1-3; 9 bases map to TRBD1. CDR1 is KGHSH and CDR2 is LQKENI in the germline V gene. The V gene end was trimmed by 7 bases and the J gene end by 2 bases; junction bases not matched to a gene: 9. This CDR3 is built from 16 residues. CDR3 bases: TGTGCCAGCTTCCCAGGACAGGGGAAAACTGGAAACACCATATATTTT. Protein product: CASFPGQGKTGNTIYF.

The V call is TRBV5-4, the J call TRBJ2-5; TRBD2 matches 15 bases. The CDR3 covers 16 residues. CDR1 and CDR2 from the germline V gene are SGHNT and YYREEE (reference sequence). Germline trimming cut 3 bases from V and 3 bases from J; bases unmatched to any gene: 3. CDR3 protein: CASSSGTSGRKETQYF. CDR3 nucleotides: TGTGCCAGCAGCTCCGGGACTAGCGGGAGGAAAGAGACCCAGTACTTC.

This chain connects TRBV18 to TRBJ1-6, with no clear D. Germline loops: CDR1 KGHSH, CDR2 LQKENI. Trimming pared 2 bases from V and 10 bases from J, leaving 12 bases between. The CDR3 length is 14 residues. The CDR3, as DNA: TGTGCCAGCTCACCAGAACAATTAAGATCACCCCTCCACTTT. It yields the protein CASSPEQLRSPLHF.

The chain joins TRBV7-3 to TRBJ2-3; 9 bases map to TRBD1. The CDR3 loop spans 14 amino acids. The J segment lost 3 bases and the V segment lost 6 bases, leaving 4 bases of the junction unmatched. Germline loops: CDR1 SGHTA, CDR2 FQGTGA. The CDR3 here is CASSSGTGTDTQYF. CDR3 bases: TGTGCCAGCAGTTCCGGGACAGGGACAGATACGCAGTATTTT.